This entry lists 12 T cell receptor beta chains sequenced from one sample in a study of T cells in Graves' hyperthyroidism and ophthalmopathy. Researchers took RNA transcripts and amplified the TCR beta CDR3 regions from them. Initially, a first-round RT-PCR of the TCR CDR3 employed the HTBI primer set. TCRdb passed the multiplex PCR reads through MiXCR, listing each CDR3 protein once. This table has 470,000 or so distinct CDR3 sequences, 20% to 25% appearing once. Sample: blood. Receptor source: a man aged 18 to 30 with Graves' hyperthyroidism.

The chain employs TRBV18 and TRBJ1-1; 7 bases map to TRBD1. V lost 2 bases to trimming and J lost 0 bases; unmatched junction nucleotides: 6. CDR1 KGHSH and CDR2 LQKENI come from the germline V gene. The CDR3 spans 16 residues. The CDR3 region is CASSPSTGTVNTEAFF. The CDR3 DNA is TGTGCCAGCTCACCATCTACCGGGACAGTGAACACTGAAGCTTTCTTT.

The genes are TRBV7-2 and TRBJ1-1; possibly TRBD1 for D (5 bases). Trimming shortened V by 1 base and J by 4 bases, and 16 bases separated the two germline ends. Germline assignment: CDR1 SGHTA and CDR2 FQGNSA. This CDR3 has 16 amino acids. This CDR3 reads CASSLGRAWGSTEAFF. The CDR3 nucleotides read TGTGCCAGCAGCTTAGGGCGGGCGTGGGGGAGCACTGAAGCTTTCTTT.

This clonotype turned up a few times. V and J are TRBV11-2 and TRBJ2-5, with D possibly TRBD2 on 6 matching bases. CDR1 and CDR2 from the germline V gene are SGHAT and FQNNGV. The CDR3 length is 15 residues. V shed 7 bases and J shed 7 bases, with 22 bases lying between them. The CDR3 DNA sequence: TGTGCCAGCACCCAATACGGGACTCGAGCAGGGACCCAGTACTTC. It specifies CASTQYGTRAGTQYF.

Concerning this clonotype: Mismatch with germline at one junction end may stem from a read error. This chain links TRBV5-1 with TRBJ1-1; the match to TRBD1 covers 11 bases. CDR1 and CDR2 (germline): SGHRS, YFSETQ. CDR3 length equals 15 residues. The CDR3 region is CASSTGQGARTESFF. DNA for the CDR3: TGCGCCAGCAGCACCGGACAGGGGGCGAGGACTGAATCTTTCTTT.

The rearrangement links TRBV6-1 to TRBJ1-6; D is undetermined. Germline V gives CDR1 MNHNS, CDR2 SASEGT. V gave up 6 bases and J gave up 3 bases, with 12 bases separating them. This CDR3 is 15 amino acids long. The CDR3 loop is CASSHRPDYNSPLHF. CDR3 DNA sequence: TGTGCCAGCAGCCACCGGCCGGACTATAATTCACCCCTCCACTTT.

This clonotype was detected many times. This sequence joins TRBV12-3 or TRBV12-4 and TRBJ1-2; weak D call: TRBD1 (5 bases). There are 11 residues in the CDR3. V was cut by 6 bases and J by 8 bases, with 10 bases left in between. CDR3 protein: CASRGGRGYTF. Written as DNA, the CDR3 is TGTGCCAGCAGGGGGGGTCGGGGCTACACCTTC.

This clonotype came up many times. The CDR3 region has the DNA TGTGCCAGCAGGACAGACTATGGCTACACCTTC. It codes for CASRTDYGYTF. The chain is built from TRBV28 and TRBJ1-2; tentatively, D is TRBD1 (5 bases). V was trimmed by 6 bases and J by 3 bases, leaving 5 bases between them. Germline V gene data show CDR1 as MDHEN and CDR2 as SYDVKM. The CDR3 has 11 amino acids.

The chain recombines TRBV25-1 with TRBJ1-1; D remains unclear. There are 14 residues in the CDR3. The V and J ends lost 10 bases and 3 bases respectively, with 18 bases between them. Germline lookup yields CDR1 MGHDK and CDR2 SYGVNS. The chain's CDR3 is CATPAPPMDTEAFF. The CDR3 DNA follows: TGTGCCACCCCGGCCCCACCTATGGACACTGAAGCTTTCTTT.

The chain uses TRBV2 and TRBJ1-1; D gene unclear. The germline V and J ends were trimmed by 2 bases and 6 bases, with 10 bases remaining between them. The germline V gene has CDR1 SNHLY and CDR2 FYNNEI. CDR3 length equals 13 residues. DNA of the CDR3: TGTGCCAGCAGTGAAAGGCTTGGGGCTGAAGCTTTCTTT. This codes for CASSERLGAEAFF. Variable domain in full (rest from reference TRBV2 and TRBJ1-1): EPEVTQTPSHQVTQMGQEVILRCVPISNHLYFYWYRQILGQKVEFLVSFYNNEISEKSEIFDDQFSVERPDGSNFTLKIRSTKLEDSAMYFCASSERLGAEAFFGQGTRLTVV.

This clonotype was counted at least ten times. The V call is TRBV27, the J call TRBJ1-2; D gene unclear. This CDR3 comprises 12 residues. Trimming stripped 6 bases from V and 8 bases from J, with 13 bases between. Germline V lookup: CDR1 MNHEY, CDR2 SMNVEV (reference sequence). The CDR3 DNA is TGTGCCAGCAGCTCCTTTTCGAGCGGCTACACCTTC. Translating it yields CASSSFSSGYTF.

This clonotype was counted ten times or more. The chain employs TRBV5-1 and TRBJ1-1; D gene uncertain. The germline gives CDR1 SGHRS, CDR2 YFSETQ. V was trimmed by 5 bases and J by 4 bases, leaving 15 bases between them. This CDR3 spans 14 amino acids. CDR3 amino acids: CASRPRGGITEAFF. CDR3 bases: TGCGCCAGCAGACCTCGGGGTGGGATCACTGAAGCTTTCTTT. Full variable domain (outside the CDR3, taken from reference TRBV5-1 and TRBJ1-1): KAGVTQTPRYLIKTRGQQVTLSCSPISGHRSVSWYQQTPGQGLQFLFEYFSETQRNKGNFPGRFSGRQFSNSRSEMNVSTLELGDSALYLCASRPRGGITEAFFGQGTRLTVV.

This clonotype appeared many times. V is TRBV6-4 and J is TRBJ2-2; 11 nucleotides match TRBD2. The germline V gene encodes CDR1 MRHNA and CDR2 SNTAGT. The CDR3 is 17 amino acids. The J segment lost 2 bases and the V segment lost 6 bases, leaving 8 bases of the junction unmatched. DNA for the CDR3: TGTGCCAGCAGACCCGGACTAGCGGGCCTCAACACCGGGGAGCTGTTTTTT. This encodes CASRPGLAGLNTGELFF.